This TCR beta chain was captured in a study of shared clonotypes between healthy human individuals. The table came from immunoSEQ multiplex PCR; TCRdb's copy has only in-frame clones and leaves some out. There are approximately 1.5 million clones in the sample; around 98.5% occur only once, and 0.36% lies in the top ten. The length of the CDR3 is 16 residues. V gave up 0 bases and J gave up 0 bases, with 13 bases separating them. Germline V gives CDR1 SGHRS, CDR2 YFSETQ. The receptor's source is a man aged 30 to 45 in good health. The specimen sequenced was naive CD4+ T cells sorted from blood. As for subset: CD45RA+ positively selected. The chain employs TRBV5-1 and TRBJ2-7, with a possible D match to TRBD2 (5 bases). The CDR3 protein is CASSLALAGVSYEQYF. CDR3 DNA sequence: TGCGCCAGCAGCTTGGCGCTAGCCGGGGTCTCCTACGAGCAGTACTTC.